These 16 T cell receptor beta chains originate from one sample sequenced in a study of blood T cell repertoires in COVID-19. Here immunoSEQ multiplex PCR was the method, and the copy in TCRdb shows in-frame clones only, minus some. The table shows some 280,000 clones, with 89% occurring only once. Sequencing used peripheral blood. These TCRs come from a woman aged 60-75 years with acute or convalescent COVID-19.

The V call is TRBV7-2, the J call TRBJ2-5, with TRBD2 matching over 8 bases. Germline CDR1 is SGHTA and CDR2 is FQGNSA. The V segment lost 4 bases and the J segment 2 bases; nucleotides outside the gene matches: 3. The CDR3 loop spans 14 amino acids. DNA for the CDR3: TGTGCCAGCAGCTCCCAGCGGGGGCAAGAGACCCAGTACTTC. It specifies CASSSQRGQETQYF.

The chain combines TRBV27 with TRBJ2-5, with 7 bases matching TRBD2. The CDR3 covers 14 residues. Germline V lookup: CDR1 MNHEY, CDR2 SMNVEV (reference sequence). Losses at the gene ends were 8 bases for V and 0 bases for J; bases not matched to a gene: 6. The CDR3 DNA reads TGTGCCAGCCGGGAGGTCCCGTACCAAGAGACCCAGTACTTC. It yields the protein CASREVPYQETQYF.

J is TRBJ2-3 and V is TRBV15, with TRBD2 matching over 13 bases. In germline, CDR1 is LNHNV, CDR2 YYDKDF (reference sequence). Trimming cost V 3 bases and J 0 bases; bases outside gene matches: 0. The CDR3 has 16 amino acids. The CDR3 bases are TGTGCCACCAGCAGGGGACTAGCGGGGAGCACAGATACGCAGTATTTT. This sequence encodes CATSRGLAGSTDTQYF.

The chain combines TRBV28 with TRBJ2-4, with a weak D call TRBD2 (6 bases). Trimming cost V 5 bases and J 0 bases, with 14 bases left between them. This CDR3 contains 16 residues. The germline CDR1 and CDR2 sequences are MDHEN and SYDVKM. The CDR3 reads CASSPGTLIAKNIQYF. For the CDR3, the DNA is TGTGCCAGCAGTCCCGGGACTCTTATAGCCAAAAACATTCAGTACTTC.

This clone appeared a single time. The V gene is TRBV24-1, the J gene TRBJ2-1, with 7 bases matching TRBD2. CDR1 is KGHDR, CDR2 SFDVKD, per germline. The CDR3 covers 16 residues. V lost 0 bases, J lost 8 bases, and 9 bases stayed unmatched. The CDR3 DNA sequence: TGTGCCACCAGTGATTTGACTAGCGTTGGGTCCCATGAGCAGTTCTTC. This translates into CATSDLTSVGSHEQFF.

This sequence joins TRBV28 and TRBJ1-3; D is unclear. The CDR3 covers 15 residues. V was trimmed by 6 bases and J by 3 bases, leaving 15 bases between them. Germline CDR1 reads MDHEN; CDR2 reads SYDVKM. CDR3 sequence: CASSLSGVHGNTIYF. DNA of the CDR3: TGTGCCAGCAGCCTCTCCGGGGTCCATGGAAACACCATATATTTT. The full variable domain, its missing parts supplied by reference TRBV28 and TRBJ1-3, is DVKVTQSSRYLVKRTGEKVFLECVQDMDHENMFWYRQDPGLGLRLIYFSYDVKMKEKGDIPEGYSVSREKKERFSLILESASTNQTSMYLCASSLSGVHGNTIYFGEGSWLTVV.

V is TRBV4-1 and J is TRBJ2-2, with TRBD1 as a possible D gene (5 bases). V shed 2 bases and J shed 6 bases, with 13 bases lying between them. This CDR3 is built from 15 residues. Germline V gene lookup returns CDR1 MGHRA and CDR2 YSYEKL. Written as DNA, the CDR3 is TGCGCCAGCAGCCAACAGGGTGGTTTGGCCGGGGAGCTGTTTTTT. This translates into CASSQQGGLAGELFF.

The genes are TRBV6-6 and TRBJ1-4, with 9 bases matching TRBD1. Losses at the gene ends were 6 bases for V and 8 bases for J; bases not matched to a gene: 4. The CDR3 has 13 residues. Germline V gene data show CDR1 as MNHNY and CDR2 as SVGAGI (reference sequence). CDR3 coding DNA: TGTGCCAGCAGGGGGACAGGGAGAGAAAAACTGTTTTTT. This encodes CASRGTGREKLFF.

By share, this clone ranks as medium-sized. The chain employs TRBV12-3 or TRBV12-4 and TRBJ1-2, with a weak D call TRBD1 (5 bases). The CDR3 consists of 12 residues. V shed 3 bases and J shed 8 bases, with 10 bases lying between them. Here the CDR3 DNA reads TGTGCCAGCAGTTTCAGGGTAAACGGCTACACCTTC. It codes for CASSFRVNGYTF.

The chain is built from TRBV19 and TRBJ1-1; 7 nucleotides match TRBD1. J lost 3 bases, V lost 9 bases, and 13 bases had no gene match. The CDR3 spans 15 residues. Germline CDR1 is LNHDA and CDR2 is SQIVND (reference sequence). CDR3 bases: TGTGCCAGCAGGACGGGGACAGCGCATTACACTGAAGCTTTCTTT. This gives the protein CASRTGTAHYTEAFF. The variable domain in full, with the rest retrieved from reference TRBV19 and TRBJ1-1, is DGGITQSPKYLFRKEGQNVTLSCEQNLNHDAMYWYRQDPGQGLRLIYYSQIVNDFQKGDIAEGYSVSREKKESFPLTVTSAQKNPTAFYLCASRTGTAHYTEAFFGQGTRLTVV.

The rearrangement links TRBV6-6 to TRBJ1-5, with D tentatively TRBD1 (5 bases). Germline V gene lookup returns CDR1 MNHNY and CDR2 SVGAGI (reference sequence). The germline V and J ends were trimmed by 10 bases and 6 bases, with 19 bases remaining between them. This CDR3 is 14 amino acids long. The CDR3 reads CATESPGNGQPQHF. The DNA for the CDR3 is TGTGCCACCGAAAGCCCAGGGAATGGTCAGCCCCAGCATTTT.

The chain links TRBV2 to TRBJ2-3, with 9 bases aligning to TRBD2. The CDR3 runs to 15 residues. Unmatched junction bases numbered 2, after V lost 4 bases and J lost 0 bases. Per the germline V gene, CDR1 is SNHLY and CDR2 is FYNNEI. CDR3 sequence: CASSVLAGSTDTQYF. CDR3 nucleotides: TGTGCCAGCAGTGTTCTAGCGGGGAGCACAGATACGCAGTATTTT.

V is TRBV27 and J is TRBJ2-2; 12 nucleotides agree with TRBD2. With 3 bases clipped from V and 5 bases from J, the junction kept 4 bases outside the gene matches. The CDR3 runs 16 residues. The germline CDR1 and CDR2 sequences are MNHEY and SMNVEV (reference sequence). The CDR3 region is CASSLPGTSGTGELFF. The CDR3 coding sequence is TGTGCCAGCAGTTTGCCCGGGACTAGCGGGACCGGGGAGCTGTTTTTT.

The chain uses TRBV5-1 and TRBJ2-1; TRBD2 agrees at 7 bases. The V segment lost 2 bases and the J segment 1 base; nucleotides outside the gene matches: 3. CDR3 size: 15 residues. The germline CDR1 and CDR2 sequences are SGHRS and YFSETQ. CDR3 sequence reads: CASSLQAGSYNEQFF. CDR3 in DNA: TGCGCCAGCAGCTTACAAGCGGGATCCTACAATGAGCAGTTCTTC. The full variable domain, its missing parts supplied by reference TRBV5-1 and TRBJ2-1, is KAGVTQTPRYLIKTRGQQVTLSCSPISGHRSVSWYQQTPGQGLQFLFEYFSETQRNKGNFPGRFSGRQFSNSRSEMNVSTLELGDSALYLCASSLQAGSYNEQFFGPGTRLTVL.

The rearrangement joins TRBV5-4 to TRBJ1-1; D not resolved. Germline lookup yields CDR1 SGHNT and CDR2 YYREEE (reference sequence). The CDR3 is made up of 15 amino acids. With 4 bases removed from V and 7 bases from J, the gap between germline ends came to 20 bases. CDR3 loop: CASSEVGRRFREAFF. DNA of the CDR3: TGTGCCAGCAGCGAGGTAGGACGGAGGTTCCGTGAAGCTTTCTTT.

CDR3 nucleotides: TGTGCCAGCAGCCCACGGATCGGGGAAAAACTGTTTTTT. Encoded protein: CASSPRIGEKLFF. The V and J genes are TRBV3-1 (or the pseudogene TRBV3-2) and TRBJ1-4; D gene unclear. Per germline, CDR1 LGHDT and CDR2 YNNKEL (reference sequence). The CDR3 spans 13 residues. Between the trimmed V and J ends, which lost 4 bases and 8 bases, there was a span of 11 bases.